These 19 T cell receptor beta chains were all obtained from the same sample, sequenced in a study of T cells in Graves' hyperthyroidism and ophthalmopathy. Amplified TCR beta CDR3 regions derived from RNA transcripts. A set of HTBI primers served as the primers for a first-round RT-PCR of the TCR CDR3. TCRdb re-analysed the multiplex PCR reads in MiXCR, keeping a single row per CDR3 protein. This table holds some 300,000 distinct CDR3 sequences, about 19% found once. Sequenced sample: blood. The receptors here all came from a man aged 50 or older with Graves' ophthalmopathy.

The chain is built from TRBV6-9 and TRBJ2-7; the match to TRBD2 covers 7 bases. V lost 3 bases, J lost 0 bases, and 11 bases stayed unmatched. The germline gives CDR1 MNHGY, CDR2 SVAAGI. The CDR3 sequence is 17 residues long. In DNA, the CDR3 is TGTGCCAGCAGTTACCGGTTTGGGGGGGTTAACTCCTACGAGCAGTACTTC. Its translation is CASSYRFGGVNSYEQYF.

This clonotype was observed at least ten times. The chain carries TRBV3-1 and TRBJ2-7; perhaps D is TRBD1 or TRBD2 (5 bases each). V was pared by 1 base and J by 4 bases, with 14 bases between. The CDR3 consists of 15 residues. CDR1 and CDR2 (germline): LGHDT, YNNKEL (reference sequence). The CDR3 here is CASSQAHRGPYEQYF. CDR3 nucleotide sequence: TGTGCCAGCAGCCAAGCACACCGGGGCCCTTACGAGCAGTACTTC.

This clonotype has more than one count but fewer than ten. This chain links TRBV20-1 with TRBJ2-4; 7 bases line up with TRBD1. The ends lost 6 bases at V and 7 bases at J; junction bases unmatched: 12. This CDR3 spans 14 amino acids. Germline V gene data show CDR1 as DFQATT and CDR2 as SNEGSKA (reference sequence). The CDR3 sequence is CSAGDRAEVNIQYF. The CDR3 bases are TGCAGTGCAGGCGACAGGGCGGAGGTTAACATTCAGTACTTC.

V is TRBV2 and J is TRBJ2-1, with TRBD2 matching over 8 bases. Germline CDR1 and CDR2: SNHLY and FYNNEI. The V segment lost 6 bases and the J segment 6 bases; nucleotides outside the gene matches: 16. CDR3 size: 17 residues. The CDR3 region has the DNA TGTGCCAGCAGCAAGTCGCCTCCAGCGGGAGCCTCCAATGAGCAGTTCTTC. Its translation: CASSKSPPAGASNEQFF.

The CDR3 region has the DNA TGTGCCACCAGCCGACCCAATCCGGACGGCGAGCAGTACTTC. Translation gives CATSRPNPDGEQYF. The chain carries TRBV15 and TRBJ2-7; D is ambiguous. Germline CDR1 is LNHNV and CDR2 is YYDKDF (reference sequence). This CDR3 contains 14 residues. Trimming left V 5 bases short and J 6 bases short, with 17 bases between.

The gene calls are TRBV6-6 and TRBJ1-3; 7 bases agree with TRBD1. V was pared by 0 bases and J by 6 bases, with 5 bases of the junction left unmatched. Per the germline V gene, CDR1 is MNHNY and CDR2 is SVGAGI (reference sequence). This CDR3 has 15 amino acids. The DNA of the CDR3 is TGTGCCAGCAGTTACTCGTCGGGACAGACAAACACCATATATTTT. Amino acid sequence: CASSYSSGQTNTIYF.

The rearrangement joins TRBV28 to TRBJ1-1; D not certain. The CDR3 consists of 13 residues. V dropped 3 bases and J dropped 1 base, with 6 bases sitting between them. The germline CDR1 and CDR2 sequences are MDHEN and SYDVKM. The CDR3 region has the DNA TGTGCCAGCAGTTTCAATGAGAACACTGAAGCTTTCTTT. This encodes CASSFNENTEAFF.

V and J are TRBV6-1 and TRBJ2-1, with 14 nucleotides matching TRBD2. Germline V lookup: CDR1 MNHNS, CDR2 SASEGT. Unmatched junction bases numbered 9, after V lost 6 bases and J lost 8 bases. The CDR3 has 16 amino acids. The CDR3 DNA follows: TGTGCCAGCAGCTTCGACGGGACTAGCGGGAGTTATGAGCAGTTCTTC. Translating gives CASSFDGTSGSYEQFF.

The chain couples TRBV14 to TRBJ2-5, with TRBD1 identical over 7 bases. J was trimmed by 5 bases and V by 4 bases; bases with no gene match: 10. The CDR3 runs 15 residues. From germline, CDR1 is SGHDN and CDR2 FVKESK. CDR3 coding DNA: TGTGCCAGCAGCCGCGCGCTAGGGGGCTCCGAGACCCAGTACTTC. Translated, it gives CASSRALGGSETQYF.

This clonotype was seen a few times. The CDR3 loop is CSVEDPTYRNTIYF. For the CDR3, the DNA is TGCAGCGTTGAAGACCCGACATATCGAAACACCATATATTTT. This chain connects TRBV29-1 to TRBJ1-3, with D unresolved. With 0 bases removed from V and 5 bases from J, the gap between germline ends came to 11 bases. Germline values: CDR1 SQVTM, CDR2 ANQGSEA. The CDR3 loop spans 14 amino acids.

This clonotype occurred many times. This sequence joins TRBV20-1 and TRBJ1-1; the D is unclear. Trimming cost V 5 bases and J 0 bases, with 7 bases left between them. CDR3 size: 12 residues. CDR1 and CDR2 from the germline V gene are DFQATT and SNEGSKA (reference sequence). This CDR3 reads CSAGLMNTEAFF. The DNA of the CDR3 is TGCAGTGCTGGACTCATGAACACTGAAGCTTTCTTT.

This CDR3 is CASSESGGEGNQPQHF. The CDR3 nucleotides are TGTGCCAGCAGTGAATCTGGGGGCGAGGGCAATCAGCCCCAGCATTTT. This sequence joins TRBV25-1 and TRBJ1-5, with a possible D match to TRBD1 (6 bases). Germline V gene data show CDR1 as MGHDK and CDR2 as SYGVNS. V lost 1 base and J lost 2, with 12 bases in between. This CDR3 region has 16 residues.

This clonotype was seen ten or more times. The chain employs TRBV24-1 and TRBJ2-1; D not resolved. The V end was cut by 9 bases, the J end by 9 bases, with 17 bases between. The CDR3 runs to 13 residues. CDR1 KGHDR and CDR2 SFDVKD come from the germline V gene. The CDR3 protein is CATDRAKGGEQFF. CDR3 coding DNA: TGTGCCACCGACCGGGCCAAAGGCGGTGAGCAGTTCTTC.

This clonotype was counted at least ten times. V usage is TRBV28 and J usage is TRBJ2-7; D uncertain. The V gene lost 4 bases and the J gene lost 2 bases, with 12 bases spanning the gap. The germline V gene encodes CDR1 MDHEN and CDR2 SYDVKM. The length of the CDR3 is 14 residues. Here the CDR3 DNA reads TGTGCCAGCAGTTCTATAGACCGACCCTACGAGCAGTACTTC. Translated, it gives CASSSIDRPYEQYF.

V is TRBV28 and J is TRBJ1-5; no clear D gene. Per the germline V gene, CDR1 is MDHEN and CDR2 is SYDVKM. V gave up 7 bases and J gave up 0 bases, with 13 bases separating them. The CDR3 loop spans 15 amino acids. The CDR3 region is CASMEGGISNQPQHF. DNA of the CDR3: TGTGCCAGCATGGAGGGAGGGATTAGCAATCAGCCCCAGCATTTT.

In this sample, this clonotype turned up a few times. This may be a read error, as it is one base from a much larger clone. The chain uses TRBV11-2 and TRBJ2-1; 9 nucleotides line up with TRBD2. Germline lookup yields CDR1 SGHAT and CDR2 FQNNGV. This CDR3 is 16 amino acids long. CDR3 sequence reads: CAGSLVSRGRVNEQFF. The CDR3 nucleotides read TGTGCCGGCAGCTTAGTGAGCCGCGGGAGGGTAAATGAGCAGTTCTTC.

This clonotype was observed many times. In DNA, the CDR3 is TGTGCCAGCAGTTACATGGGGGGCTCACCCCTCCACTTT. It yields the protein CASSYMGGSPLHF. V gene TRBV6-5 combines with J gene TRBJ1-6; maybe TRBD1 (6 bases). Germline CDR1 MNHEY, CDR2 SVGAGI. CDR3 length: 13 residues. V lost 2 bases, J lost 10 bases, and 9 bases lay in between.

As concerns this clonotype: The junction shows a germline mismatch at one end, possibly a read error. The chain is built from TRBV6-1 and TRBJ1-1, with D tentatively TRBD1 (5 bases). This CDR3 is 14 amino acids long. The germline V gene has CDR1 MNHNS and CDR2 SASEGT. In DNA form, the CDR3 reads TGTGCCAGCAGGGAAGGGGCGGGGCACACTGAAGCTTTCTTT. It encodes CASREGAGHTEAFF.

This clonotype was picked up a small number of times. The rearrangement uses TRBV6-1 and TRBJ2-4; TRBD2 aligns across 8 bases. The germline V gene encodes CDR1 MNHNS and CDR2 SASEGT. V lost 2 bases to trimming and J lost 2 bases; unmatched junction nucleotides: 5. This CDR3 comprises 16 residues. CDR3 bases: TGTGCCAGCAGTGAACCGGGACTAGACTCCAAAAACATTCAGTACTTC. Translation: CASSEPGLDSKNIQYF.